The 32 T cell receptor beta chains presented below share a single source sample, sequenced in a study of blood T cell repertoires in COVID-19. The protocol was immunoSEQ multiplex PCR, while the TCRdb copy is restricted to in-frame clones and leaves out a portion. The data show approximately 56,000 clones, approximately 80% seen once. Sample: peripheral blood. These receptors all stem from a woman of 80 years or more with acute or convalescent COVID-19.

The chain uses TRBV4-1 and TRBJ1-1; D ambiguous. The V gene's germline CDR1 is MGHRA and CDR2 YSYEKL. This CDR3 contains 15 residues. V dropped 4 bases and J dropped 1 base, with 13 bases sitting between them. The CDR3 DNA reads TGCGCCAGCAGCCGAGCCGAGGCGGGGAACACTGAAGCTTTCTTT. As protein: CASSRAEAGNTEAFF.

The chain carries TRBV6-1 and TRBJ2-7; D may be TRBD2 (5 bases). The CDR3 has 11 amino acids. Between the trimmed V and J ends, which lost 0 bases and 12 bases, there was a span of 9 bases. Germline CDR1 is MNHNS and CDR2 is SASEGT. This CDR3 is CASSEAPGRYF. The CDR3 region has the DNA TGTGCCAGCAGTGAAGCTCCGGGGAGGTACTTC.

The V and J genes are TRBV19 and TRBJ2-7; 9 nucleotides align to TRBD1. The CDR3 is 15 residues long. Germline CDR1 and CDR2: LNHDA and SQIVND (reference sequence). The V segment lost 3 bases and the J segment 1 base; nucleotides outside the gene matches: 4. The CDR3 DNA is TGTGCCAGTAGTATCGCGACAGGGGGATCCTACGAGCAGTACTTC. It specifies CASSIATGGSYEQYF.

This chain links TRBV7-2 with TRBJ1-4, with D tentatively TRBD1 (6 bases). From germline, CDR1 is SGHTA and CDR2 FQGNSA. V lost 5 bases and J lost 3, with 13 bases in between. This CDR3 region has 15 residues. The CDR3 DNA sequence: TGTGCCAGCAGCGGGGGGGGCGGTCCTAATGAAAAACTGTTTTTT. It encodes CASSGGGGPNEKLFF.

The genes are TRBV6-5 and TRBJ1-1; D unclear. The CDR3 contains 13 residues. The germline gives CDR1 MNHEY, CDR2 SVGAGI. The germline V and J ends were trimmed by 9 bases and 2 bases, with 13 bases remaining between them. The chain's CDR3 is CASREGTNTEAFF. CDR3 nucleotide sequence: TGTGCCAGTAGAGAGGGAACTAACACTGAAGCTTTCTTT.

This clone was seen a handful of times. The V and J genes are TRBV10-3 and TRBJ1-1, with 10 positions matching TRBD1. The CDR3 extends over 13 amino acids. V lost 11 bases and J lost 4; bases outside the gene matches: 7. Germline assignment: CDR1 ENHRY and CDR2 SYGVKD. In nucleotides, the CDR3 is TGTGCCGTGACAGGGGGCGTGGGCACTGAAGCTTTCTTT. As protein: CAVTGGVGTEAFF.

The chain combines TRBV2 with TRBJ1-6; weak D call: TRBD1 (5 bases). The CDR3 is 15 amino acids. The germline gives CDR1 SNHLY, CDR2 FYNNEI. V was cut by 7 bases and J by 7 bases, with 17 bases left in between. In DNA, the CDR3 is TGTGCCAGCACCACCGAACAGACAGAAAATTCACCCCTCCACTTT. Translation gives CASTTEQTENSPLHF. The whole variable domain, filled in from reference TRBV2 and TRBJ1-6, reads EPEVTQTPSHQVTQMGQEVILRCVPISNHLYFYWYRQILGQKVEFLVSFYNNEISEKSEIFDDQFSVERPDGSNFTLKIRSTKLEDSAMYFCASTTEQTENSPLHFGNGTRLTVT.

This clone was seen more than once but under ten times. The gene calls are TRBV3-1 (or the pseudogene TRBV3-2) and TRBJ1-6; 8 nucleotides agree with TRBD1. Trimming at V came to 1 base and at J to 6 bases, leaving 5 bases not matched to a gene. The length of the CDR3 is 16 residues. Germline loops: CDR1 LGHDT, CDR2 YNNKEL (reference sequence). This CDR3 is CASSQGTGQGNSPLHF. CDR3 nucleotide sequence: TGTGCCAGCAGCCAAGGGACAGGGCAGGGTAATTCACCCCTCCACTTT.

This rearrangement joins TRBV10-3 to TRBJ2-5, with D possibly matching TRBD1 (6 bases). Trimming took 8 bases from V and 5 from J, leaving 18 bases between them. This CDR3 is built from 14 residues. Germline V gives CDR1 ENHRY, CDR2 SYGVKD. The CDR3 nucleotides are TGTGCCATCGGACAGACAGGCGAGGGGGAGACCCAGTACTTC. It specifies CAIGQTGEGETQYF.

The chain recombines TRBV14 with TRBJ2-1; 7 nucleotides line up with TRBD2. The CDR3 loop spans 13 amino acids. Losses at the gene ends were 1 base for V and 10 bases for J; bases not matched to a gene: 4. The germline gives CDR1 SGHDN, CDR2 FVKESK. In DNA, the CDR3 is TGTGCCAGCAGCCAAGCCGGGCGGGGGGAGCAGTTCTTC. It yields the protein CASSQAGRGEQFF.

V and J are TRBV13 and TRBJ2-2; TRBD1 matches 8 bases. The germline V gene has CDR1 PRHDT and CDR2 FYEKMQ (reference sequence). Losses at the gene ends were 2 bases for V and 1 base for J; bases not matched to a gene: 3. The CDR3 consists of 16 residues. The CDR3 DNA reads as TGTGCCAGCAGCTTAACAGGGACAGGGAACACCGGGGAGCTGTTTTTT. Translated, it gives CASSLTGTGNTGELFF.

The chain is built from TRBV6-5 and TRBJ2-4, with D possibly matching TRBD2 (7 bases). The CDR3 covers 14 residues. Germline CDR1 reads MNHEY; CDR2 reads SVGAGI. V was trimmed by 6 bases and J by 7 bases, leaving 16 bases between them. CDR3 loop: CASRVTGGGNIQYF. The CDR3 nucleotides read TGTGCCAGCAGAGTAACGGGGGGCGGGAACATTCAGTACTTC.

CDR3 sequence: CASSLRGGKAYEQYF. CDR3 nucleotides: TGTGCCAGCAGCTTGAGAGGGGGCAAGGCCTACGAGCAGTACTTC. The V and J genes are TRBV5-4 and TRBJ2-7; 7 bases map to TRBD1. V shed 1 base, J shed 2 bases, and the junction held 6 bases outside the gene matches. The CDR3 contains 15 residues. Germline V gives CDR1 SGHNT, CDR2 YYREEE (reference sequence).

J is TRBJ2-3 and V is TRBV5-1; 7 nucleotides match TRBD2. Losses at the gene ends were 2 bases for V and 5 bases for J; bases not matched to a gene: 2. Germline V gene lookup returns CDR1 SGHRS and CDR2 YFSETQ. The CDR3 covers 13 residues. The CDR3 loop reads CASSLAGRDTQYF. The CDR3 nucleotides read TGCGCCAGCAGCTTAGCGGGGAGAGATACGCAGTATTTT.

The V and J genes are TRBV19 and TRBJ1-4; the match to TRBD1 covers 10 bases. CDR3 length equals 14 residues. Germline assignment: CDR1 LNHDA and CDR2 SQIVND (reference sequence). V was clipped by 4 bases and J by 7 bases; unmatched bases: 3. CDR3 loop: CASSNRDRGEKLFF. DNA of the CDR3: TGTGCCAGTAGTAACCGGGACAGGGGTGAAAAACTGTTTTTT.

This chain links TRBV6-5 with TRBJ1-2; no definite D call. This CDR3 spans 13 amino acids. V dropped 8 bases and J dropped 2 bases, with 12 bases sitting between them. Germline CDR1 is MNHEY and CDR2 is SVGAGI. The CDR3 sequence: CASVVALNYGYTF. In DNA form, the CDR3 reads TGTGCCAGCGTGGTCGCTCTAAACTATGGCTACACCTTC.

The chain employs TRBV4-1 and TRBJ2-3, with D maybe TRBD2 (6 bases). The CDR3 runs 16 residues. Trimming removed 3 bases at V and 0 bases at J, with 13 bases between. From germline, CDR1 is MGHRA and CDR2 YSYEKL. CDR3 sequence reads: CASSQGWGVSTDTQYF. Written as DNA, the CDR3 is TGCGCCAGCAGCCAGGGGTGGGGGGTTAGCACAGATACGCAGTATTTT.

V and J are TRBV6-5 and TRBJ1-2; D not resolved. The CDR3 loop spans 14 amino acids. Germline CDR1 and CDR2: MNHEY and SVGAGI. The ends were cut back, 5 bases at V and 3 bases at J, with 13 bases in the middle. CDR3 sequence reads: CASSHQIQDYGYTF. The DNA for the CDR3 is TGTGCCAGCAGTCACCAGATCCAGGACTATGGCTACACCTTC.

In nucleotides, the CDR3 is TGCAGCGTTGAAACCCCAGTCTTCACTGAAGCTTTCTTT. Encoded protein: CSVETPVFTEAFF. V usage is TRBV29-1 and J usage is TRBJ1-1; D call uncertain. The CDR3 is made up of 13 amino acids. Trimming shortened V by 2 bases and J by 4 bases, and 11 bases separated the two germline ends. CDR1 and CDR2 from the germline V gene are SQVTM and ANQGSEA.

The genes are TRBV6-5 and TRBJ1-2; 8 positions agree with TRBD1. The CDR3 runs 13 residues. The J segment lost 4 bases and the V segment lost 6 bases, leaving 4 bases of the junction unmatched. CDR1 MNHEY and CDR2 SVGAGI come from the germline V gene. The CDR3 DNA is TGTGCCAGCAGACCCGGACAGGGCTATGGCTACACCTTC. Translated: CASRPGQGYGYTF.

The V gene is TRBV27, the J gene TRBJ2-5; tentatively, D is TRBD1 (5 bases). Germline V lookup: CDR1 MNHEY, CDR2 SMNVEV (reference sequence). V was cut by 5 bases and J by 1 base, with 14 bases left in between. The CDR3 runs 15 residues. In DNA form, the CDR3 reads TGTGCCAGCAGTCGACTTCAGGGTCCCCAAGAGACCCAGTACTTC. Translation: CASSRLQGPQETQYF.

In this sample, this clone turned up a few times. The chain joins TRBV5-6 to TRBJ1-1, with 7 bases lining up with TRBD1. Germline V lookup: CDR1 SGHDT, CDR2 YYEEEE. The CDR3 runs to 14 residues. With 2 bases clipped from V and 7 bases from J, the junction kept 8 bases outside the gene matches. The CDR3 spells CASSLAGGQGEAFF. In nucleotides, the CDR3 is TGTGCCAGCAGCTTAGCAGGGGGGCAAGGTGAAGCTTTCTTT.

The V and J genes are TRBV6-1 and TRBJ1-2; D is perhaps TRBD1 (6 bases). Germline V gene data show CDR1 as MNHNS and CDR2 as SASEGT. This CDR3 is built from 14 residues. V lost 0 bases and J 7 bases, leaving 12 bases between the germline ends. The CDR3 region is CASSEANREGGYTF. The CDR3 nucleotides are TGTGCCAGCAGTGAAGCGAACAGGGAGGGTGGCTACACCTTC.

The rearrangement joins TRBV6-1 to TRBJ1-2; possible D gene TRBD1, 5 bases. The germline CDR1 and CDR2 sequences are MNHNS and SASEGT. The CDR3 totals 13 residues. V shed 1 base and J shed 6 bases, with 9 bases lying between them. CDR3 in amino acids: CASSEGGRDGYTF. The CDR3 DNA reads TGTGCCAGCAGTGAAGGGGGCAGAGATGGCTACACCTTC.

The chain has TRBV10-1 and TRBJ2-2, with 14 bases aligning to TRBD2. This CDR3 contains 19 residues. V shed 6 bases, J shed 4 bases, and the junction held 13 bases outside the gene matches. Germline V gives CDR1 WNHNN, CDR2 SYGVQD (reference sequence). Here the CDR3 DNA reads TGCGCCAGCAGACTGGAGACTAGCGGGGGGGCCTTGGGCACCGGGGAGCTGTTTTTT. Its protein product is CASRLETSGGALGTGELFF.

V usage is TRBV4-1 and J usage is TRBJ1-4; 9 bases match TRBD1. Trimming at V came to 2 bases and at J to 5 bases, leaving 3 bases not matched to a gene. CDR3 length equals 15 residues. Germline CDR1 MGHRA, CDR2 YSYEKL. CDR3 in DNA: TGCGCCAGCAGCCAACCGGGACAGGGCAATGAAAAACTGTTTTTT. The encoded protein is CASSQPGQGNEKLFF.

The genes are TRBV24-1 and TRBJ2-5; 10 bases map to TRBD1. Germline loops: CDR1 KGHDR, CDR2 SFDVKD. CDR3 length: 13 amino acids. V trimming: 11 bases; J trimming: 3 bases; junction bases outside the gene matches: 5. The CDR3 loop is CANRTGGEETQYF. CDR3 nucleotide sequence: TGTGCCAATCGGACAGGGGGGGAAGAGACCCAGTACTTC.

The rearrangement uses TRBV29-1 and TRBJ2-3; TRBD2 might be the D (6 bases). Germline CDR1 and CDR2: SQVTM and ANQGSEA. This CDR3 is 14 amino acids long. The germline V and J ends were trimmed by 7 bases and 4 bases, with 18 bases remaining between them. CDR3 DNA sequence: TGCAGCGGTTTGGGGACTGTTATCCCAGATACGCAGTATTTT. This translates into CSGLGTVIPDTQYF.

The J gene is TRBJ2-7, the V gene TRBV29-1; 12 bases map to TRBD1. The J segment lost 3 bases and the V segment lost 6 bases, leaving 6 bases of the junction unmatched. The CDR3 loop spans 14 amino acids. Germline V gene sequence: CDR1 SQVTM, CDR2 ANQGSEA. CDR3 coding DNA: TGCAGCGTCGCCGGGACAGGGGGCTTCTACGAGCAGTACTTC. The encoded protein is CSVAGTGGFYEQYF.

The rearrangement joins TRBV7-2 to TRBJ1-2; 10 nucleotides align to TRBD1. After removal of 5 bases from V and 2 bases from J, the junction contained 5 bases not matched to a gene. The CDR3 loop spans 15 amino acids. Germline V gene data show CDR1 as SGHTA and CDR2 as FQGNSA. The chain's CDR3 is CASSPLTGGNYGYTF. The CDR3 DNA sequence: TGTGCCAGCAGCCCCTTGACAGGGGGCAACTATGGCTACACCTTC. Full variable domain (outside the CDR3, taken from reference TRBV7-2 and TRBJ1-2): GAGVSQSPSNKVTEKGKDVELRCDPISGHTALYWYRQSLGQGLEFLIYFQGNSAPDKSGLPSDRFSAERTGGSVSTLTIQRTQQEDSAVYLCASSPLTGGNYGYTFGSGTRLTVV.

The V call is TRBV5-1, the J call TRBJ1-2; D ambiguous. The V end lost 4 bases, the J end lost 8 bases, and 21 bases lay between the germline ends. This CDR3 comprises 15 residues. Germline values: CDR1 SGHRS, CDR2 YFSETQ. The CDR3: CASSQSDGPSGGYTF. In DNA, the CDR3 is TGCGCCAGCAGCCAATCCGACGGACCGTCGGGGGGCTACACCTTC. Variable domain in full (rest from reference TRBV5-1 and TRBJ1-2): KAGVTQTPRYLIKTRGQQVTLSCSPISGHRSVSWYQQTPGQGLQFLFEYFSETQRNKGNFPGRFSGRQFSNSRSEMNVSTLELGDSALYLCASSQSDGPSGGYTFGSGTRLTVV.

This rearrangement joins TRBV30 to TRBJ2-7, with D maybe TRBD1 (5 bases). Germline V CDR1 and CDR2: GTSNPN, SVGIG (reference sequence). The CDR3 is 13 residues long. Trimming shortened V by 0 bases and J by 2 bases, and 8 bases separated the two germline ends. The chain's CDR3 is CAWSVRRAYEQYF. In nucleotides, the CDR3 is TGTGCCTGGAGTGTACGCAGGGCCTACGAGCAGTACTTC.